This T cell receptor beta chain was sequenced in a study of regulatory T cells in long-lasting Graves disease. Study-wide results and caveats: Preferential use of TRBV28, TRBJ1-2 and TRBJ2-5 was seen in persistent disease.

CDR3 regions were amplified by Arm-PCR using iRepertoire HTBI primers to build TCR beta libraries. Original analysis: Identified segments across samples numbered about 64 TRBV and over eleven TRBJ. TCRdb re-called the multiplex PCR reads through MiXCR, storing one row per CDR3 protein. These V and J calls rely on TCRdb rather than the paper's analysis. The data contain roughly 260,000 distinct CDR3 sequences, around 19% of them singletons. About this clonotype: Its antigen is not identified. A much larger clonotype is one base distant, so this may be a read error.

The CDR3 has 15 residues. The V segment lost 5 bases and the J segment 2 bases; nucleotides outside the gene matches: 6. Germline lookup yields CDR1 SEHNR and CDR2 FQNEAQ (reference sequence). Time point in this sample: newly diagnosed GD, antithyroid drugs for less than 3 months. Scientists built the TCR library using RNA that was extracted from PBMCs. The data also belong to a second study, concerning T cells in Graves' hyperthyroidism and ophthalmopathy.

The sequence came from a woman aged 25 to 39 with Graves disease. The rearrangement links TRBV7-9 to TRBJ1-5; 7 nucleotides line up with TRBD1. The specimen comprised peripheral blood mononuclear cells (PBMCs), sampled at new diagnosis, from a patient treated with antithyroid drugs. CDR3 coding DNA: TGTGCCAGCAGCCCGACAGGGTATGGCAATCAGCCCCAGCATTTT. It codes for CASSPTGYGNQPQHF.